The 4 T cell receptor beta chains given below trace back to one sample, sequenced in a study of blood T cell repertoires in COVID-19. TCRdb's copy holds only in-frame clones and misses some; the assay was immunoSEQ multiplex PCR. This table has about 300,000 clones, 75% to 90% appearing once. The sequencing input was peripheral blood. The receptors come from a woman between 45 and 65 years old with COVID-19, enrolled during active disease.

The CDR3 protein is CASSLGFGDKYEQYF. The DNA for the CDR3 is TGCGCCAGCAGCTTAGGGTTCGGGGATAAATACGAGCAGTACTTC. The chain carries TRBV5-1 and TRBJ2-7; possibly TRBD2 for D (5 bases). CDR3 length: 15 amino acids. The V gene's germline CDR1 is SGHRS and CDR2 YFSETQ. V was cut by 2 bases and J by 4 bases, with 16 bases left in between.

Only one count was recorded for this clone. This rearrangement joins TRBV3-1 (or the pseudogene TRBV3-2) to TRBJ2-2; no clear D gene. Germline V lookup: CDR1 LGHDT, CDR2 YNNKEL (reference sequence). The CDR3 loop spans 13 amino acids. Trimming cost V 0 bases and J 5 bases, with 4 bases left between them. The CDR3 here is CASSQDQTGELFF. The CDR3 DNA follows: TGTGCCAGCAGCCAAGATCAAACCGGGGAGCTGTTTTTT.

CDR3 protein: CASSQGLRSSYNSPLHF. DNA for the CDR3: TGCGCCAGCAGCCAAGGACTTAGGAGCTCCTATAATTCACCCCTCCACTTT. The chain employs TRBV4-1 and TRBJ1-6; D is unresolved. From germline, CDR1 is MGHRA and CDR2 YSYEKL. V dropped 1 base and J dropped 0 bases, with 10 bases sitting between them. The CDR3 spans 17 residues.

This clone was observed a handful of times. CDR3 nucleotide sequence: TGCAGCGTTGGGGGGCTAGCGGGATACAATGAGCAGTTCTTC. As protein: CSVGGLAGYNEQFF. V and J are TRBV29-1 and TRBJ2-1, with TRBD2 matching 9 bases. CDR1 and CDR2 from the germline V gene are SQVTM and ANQGSEA. The V and J ends lost 4 bases and 4 bases, in that order; junction bases with no gene match: 5. The CDR3 has 14 amino acids.